Below are 22 T cell receptor beta chains sequenced from a single sample in a study of control samples from healthy donors and cancer patients. Method: immunoSEQ multiplex PCR; TCRdb's copy keeps in-frame clones and lacks some. Of about 130,000 clones listed, around 96% are singletons. Sequencing was performed on blood. The receptor source for this set is a man younger than 40 in good health.

CDR3 nucleotide sequence: TGTGCCAGTAGTAAAACCCCAGGGGCGCGAACCGGGGAGCTGTTTTTT. As protein: CASSKTPGARTGELFF. The J gene is TRBJ2-2, the V gene TRBV19; the D gene is possibly TRBD1 (6 bases). Trimming pared 4 bases from V and 5 bases from J, leaving 17 bases between. This CDR3 is built from 16 residues. From germline, CDR1 is LNHDA and CDR2 SQIVND (reference sequence).

V is TRBV4-3 and J is TRBJ1-4; the match to TRBD1 covers 9 bases. Per the germline V gene, CDR1 is LGHNA and CDR2 is YSLEER. CDR3 size: 15 residues. V shed 4 bases and J 8 bases; nucleotides not matched to a gene: 8. The CDR3 region is CASSLTGTGNEKLFF. In DNA, the CDR3 is TGCGCCAGCAGCCTTACCGGGACAGGGAACGAAAAACTGTTTTTT.

The chain recombines TRBV9 with TRBJ1-2; D is ambiguous. The CDR3 is 15 residues long. Trimming removed 0 bases from V and 0 bases from J, with 9 bases in between. Germline V gene lookup returns CDR1 SGDLS and CDR2 YYNGEE. The CDR3 DNA reads TGTGCCAGCAGCGTAGATCCGGCAGCTAACTATGGCTACACCTTC. Translated: CASSVDPAANYGYTF.

The chain combines TRBV4-3 with TRBJ2-7; no firm D call. CDR1 LGHNA and CDR2 YSLEER come from the germline V gene. This CDR3 region has 13 residues. V was shortened by 4 bases and J by 2 bases, with 9 bases between the two germline ends. The CDR3 nucleotides read TGCGCCAGCAGCCTCGGGCGCGCCTACGAGCAGTACTTC. This gives the protein CASSLGRAYEQYF.

V gene TRBV4-1 combines with J gene TRBJ2-1; TRBD1 matches 7 bases. CDR3 length equals 16 residues. Germline V gene lookup returns CDR1 MGHRA and CDR2 YSYEKL. Trimming took 1 base from V and 8 from J; bases not matched to a gene: 11. This CDR3 reads CASSQAPSSQGYEQFF. In nucleotides, the CDR3 is TGCGCCAGCAGCCAAGCCCCCTCCTCACAGGGGTATGAGCAGTTCTTC.

This chain links TRBV6-6 with TRBJ1-5, with 7 bases fitting TRBD1. Germline assignment: CDR1 MNHNY and CDR2 SVGAGI (reference sequence). V trimming: 6 bases; J trimming: 0 bases; junction bases outside the gene matches: 5. The CDR3 runs 15 residues. The DNA for the CDR3 is TGTGCCAGCAGAACGGACAGGAGTAGCAATCAGCCCCAGCATTTT. This translates into CASRTDRSSNQPQHF.

The rearrangement joins TRBV6-2 or TRBV6-3 to TRBJ1-2; the match to TRBD1 covers 7 bases. Trimming cost V 4 bases and J 4 bases; bases outside gene matches: 18. Germline V CDR1 and CDR2: MNHEY, SVGEGT. CDR3 length: 18 amino acids. CDR3 DNA sequence: TGTGCCAGCAGTTTCCCTAAGGGTCCGGGACAGTTACGCTATGGCTACACCTTC. This translates into CASSFPKGPGQLRYGYTF.

The V and J genes are TRBV7-2 and TRBJ1-3, with D maybe TRBD1 (6 bases). Germline assignment: CDR1 SGHTA and CDR2 FQGNSA. With 1 base removed from V and 0 bases from J, the gap between germline ends came to 16 bases. This CDR3 has 18 residues. The CDR3 region is CASSLGGPGRFSGNTIYF. DNA of the CDR3: TGTGCCAGCAGCTTAGGGGGGCCCGGACGTTTCTCTGGAAACACCATATATTTT.

The CDR3 DNA sequence: TGTGCCAGCAGCGTAGAAGGGGCACCCCTCCACTTT. It is translated as CASSVEGAPLHF. The chain is built from TRBV9 and TRBJ1-6, with a possible D match to TRBD1 (5 bases). The germline CDR1 and CDR2 sequences are SGDLS and YYNGEE. The CDR3 consists of 12 residues. Trimming removed 0 bases at V and 11 bases at J, with 6 bases between.

The count of this clone is one. The J gene is TRBJ1-2, the V gene TRBV6-2 or TRBV6-3; D unclear. The CDR3 spans 14 residues. V lost 4 bases to trimming and J lost 4 bases, with 13 bases between them. CDR1 MNHEY and CDR2 SVGEGT come from the germline V gene. CDR3 sequence (DNA): TGTGCCAGCAGTTCCATGGGAGTGGGCTATGGCTACACCTTC. Residues: CASSSMGVGYGYTF.

The chain couples TRBV7-6 to TRBJ1-4; D gene ambiguous. The CDR3 extends over 16 amino acids. The V gene lost 6 bases and the J gene lost 8 bases, with 22 bases spanning the gap. CDR1 is SGHVS and CDR2 is FNYEAQ in the germline V gene. CDR3 coding DNA: TGTGCCAGCAGTCCATTTAATTGGGGTCCCGAGGAAAAACTGTTTTTT. This gives the protein CASSPFNWGPEEKLFF.

This chain connects TRBV6-1 to TRBJ1-1; D is possibly TRBD1 (6 bases). The CDR3 runs to 16 residues. The germline V gene encodes CDR1 MNHNS and CDR2 SASEGT. The V end lost 2 bases, the J end lost 2 bases, and 15 bases lay between the germline ends. For the CDR3, the DNA is TGTGCCAGCAGTGAACAACAAACAGGGTTCAACACTGAAGCTTTCTTT. Translated, it gives CASSEQQTGFNTEAFF.

The CDR3, as DNA: TGTGCCAGCAGTGCTGGACAATACTATGGCTACACCTTC. Translating gives CASSAGQYYGYTF. This chain uses TRBV2 with TRBJ1-2; D possibly corresponds to TRBD1 (5 bases). The CDR3 totals 13 residues. Germline-derived CDR1 and CDR2 are SNHLY and FYNNEI. The V end was cut by 4 bases, the J end by 3 bases, with 9 bases between. Filled out from reference TRBV2 and TRBJ1-2, the complete variable domain reads EPEVTQTPSHQVTQMGQEVILRCVPISNHLYFYWYRQILGQKVEFLVSFYNNEISEKSEIFDDQFSVERPDGSNFTLKIRSTKLEDSAMYFCASSAGQYYGYTFGSGTRLTVV.

This clone was seen only once. The chain is built from TRBV7-9 and TRBJ1-1; tentative D call: TRBD1 (6 bases). CDR1 is SEHNR, CDR2 FQNEAQ, per germline (reference sequence). The CDR3 is made up of 13 amino acids. Trimming removed 5 bases from V and 4 bases from J, with 11 bases in between. In DNA form, the CDR3 reads TGTGCCAGCAGCCAGGCAGGGGCCACTGAAGCTTTCTTT. This translates into CASSQAGATEAFF.

V is TRBV7-9 and J is TRBJ1-3; TRBD1 might be the D (6 bases). CDR1 is SEHNR and CDR2 is FQNEAQ in the germline V gene (reference sequence). The V end lost 6 bases, the J end lost 6 bases, and 9 bases lay between the germline ends. The CDR3 extends over 12 amino acids. CDR3 nucleotides: TGTGCCAGCAGGGGGGGCGCAAACACCATATATTTT. This translates into CASRGGANTIYF. Filled out from reference TRBV7-9 and TRBJ1-3, the complete variable domain reads DTGVSQNPRHKITKRGQNVTFRCDPISEHNRLYWYRQTLGQGPEFLTYFQNEAQLEKSRLLSDRFSAERPKGSFSTLEIQRTEQGDSAMYLCASRGGANTIYFGEGSWLTVV.

The chain uses TRBV11-1 and TRBJ2-2, with D tentatively TRBD1 (6 bases). The CDR3 has 15 amino acids. CDR1 is SGHAT, CDR2 FQDESV, per germline (reference sequence). Trimming stripped 3 bases from V and 2 bases from J, with 10 bases between. In DNA, the CDR3 is TGTGCCAGCAGCTTCACACAGGGTAACACCGGGGAGCTGTTTTTT. Its protein is CASSFTQGNTGELFF.

In nucleotides, the CDR3 is TGCGCCAGCAGCCCAACGGGGGCCGGGAATGAAAAACTGTTTTTT. This encodes CASSPTGAGNEKLFF. J is TRBJ1-4 and V is TRBV5-1; a possible D gene is TRBD1 (6 bases). CDR1 is SGHRS and CDR2 is YFSETQ in the germline V gene. CDR3 length equals 15 residues. Trimming stripped 4 bases from V and 5 bases from J, with 15 bases between. Full variable domain (rest looked up from reference TRBV5-1 and TRBJ1-4): KAGVTQTPRYLIKTRGQQVTLSCSPISGHRSVSWYQQTPGQGLQFLFEYFSETQRNKGNFPGRFSGRQFSNSRSEMNVSTLELGDSALYLCASSPTGAGNEKLFFGSGTQLSVL.

This chain's CDR3 is CASSFNEKLFF. In DNA, the CDR3 is TGTGCCAGCAGCTTCAATGAAAAACTGTTTTTT. V and J are TRBV7-2 and TRBJ1-4, with D hard to call. Looked up from germline, CDR1 is SGHTA and CDR2 is FQGNSA. The CDR3 is made up of 11 amino acids. Trimming removed 3 bases at V and 5 bases at J, with 1 base between.

This clone appeared a single time. The chain couples TRBV5-4 to TRBJ1-2; D is perhaps TRBD1 (5 bases). Germline-derived CDR1 and CDR2 are SGHNT and YYREEE (reference sequence). The germline V and J ends were trimmed by 4 bases and 3 bases, with 10 bases remaining between them. The CDR3 loop spans 13 amino acids. In DNA form, the CDR3 reads TGTGCCAGCAGCATAGGGGTTTACTATGGCTACACCTTC. It yields the protein CASSIGVYYGYTF.

This sequence joins TRBV3-1 (or the pseudogene TRBV3-2) and TRBJ1-6; D gene ambiguous. V was shortened by 1 base and J by 8 bases, with 3 bases between the two germline ends. CDR3 length: 12 amino acids. Per the germline V gene, CDR1 is LGHDT and CDR2 is YNNKEL (reference sequence). CDR3 protein: CASSQVHSPLHF. The CDR3 DNA reads TGTGCCAGCAGCCAAGTTCATTCACCCCTCCACTTT.

The chain employs TRBV13 and TRBJ2-1, with 12 bases identical to TRBD2. Per the germline V gene, CDR1 is PRHDT and CDR2 is FYEKMQ (reference sequence). The CDR3 runs 14 residues. The V and J ends lost 6 bases and 5 bases, in that order; junction bases with no gene match: 2. The CDR3 loop is CASRLAGGHNEQFF. The CDR3 region has the DNA TGTGCCAGCAGACTAGCGGGGGGCCACAATGAGCAGTTCTTC.

The chain has TRBV7-2 and TRBJ2-5, with D possibly being TRBD2 (5 bases). The CDR3 totals 14 residues. Trimming left V 5 bases short and J 2 bases short, with 12 bases between. The germline V gene encodes CDR1 SGHTA and CDR2 FQGNSA. CDR3 loop: CASSTRTEQETQYF. The CDR3 DNA reads TGTGCCAGCAGCACACGGACTGAGCAAGAGACCCAGTACTTC.